Listed below are T cell receptor beta chains from one sample, sequenced in a study of cytomegalovirus exposure and HLA in healthy donors. Profiling relied on immunoSEQ multiplex PCR, and the TCRdb table lists in-frame clones only, not all of them. The sample includes about 150,000 clones, 79% of them seen just once. What was sequenced was PBMCs. These receptors all come from a man over 45 in good health and CMV-seropositive. The conserved cysteine and the conserved F or W are not part of the CDR3 here.

CDR3	V	J
ASSLTGDTGSGNTIY	TRBV14	TRBJ1-3
ASSLGQGNEQY	TRBV6-6	TRBJ2-7
SVDRDRTYGYT	TRBV29-1	TRBJ1-2
STGLAGVNDEQF	TRBV7-9	TRBJ2-1
ASSTLLTGRRGYT	TRBV28	TRBJ1-2
ASSVESNQPQH	TRBV18	TRBJ1-5
ASSNGPGYLH	TRBV6-6	TRBJ1-6
ASSLISGRNTGELF	TRBV5-1	TRBJ2-2
ASSPRLAGRTDTQY	TRBV7-8	TRBJ2-3
ASSPRDRAYEQY	TRBV5-1	TRBJ2-7
SSSLEGAVGAYEQY	TRBV7-9	TRBJ2-7
AARTGGYT	TRBV30	TRBJ1-2
AITTGITDTQY	TRBV10-3	TRBJ2-3
ASSATGAWGAF	TRBV19	TRBJ1-1
ASSSGQFFTEAF	TRBV5-6	TRBJ1-1
AISASRGLVSSYEQY	TRBV10-3	TRBJ2-7
ASSVDLTGGYEQY	TRBV9	.
ASSYAAGGTDTQY	TRBV6-5	TRBJ2-3
ASSIGGGRSTGELF	TRBV19	TRBJ2-2
ASSPEGTSGSHNEQF	TRBV9	TRBJ2-1
ATSQDRAFVEQY	TRBV10-1	TRBJ2-7
ASSMQGHYNEQF	TRBV19	TRBJ2-1
ASSQMGYGNTIY	TRBV14	TRBJ1-3
ASRLQGYGYT	TRBV5-4	TRBJ1-2
ASSLSGTAQETQY	TRBV27	TRBJ2-5
ASSSGQGDYNSPLH	TRBV5-1	TRBJ1-6
ASSIDNESYEQY	TRBV19	TRBJ2-7